This T cell receptor beta chain was identified in a study of B cell selection in AIRE deficiency. This CDR3 has 16 amino acids. Germline values: CDR1 MNHEY, CDR2 SVGAGI. Trimming took 2 bases from V and 0 from J, leaving 11 bases between them. Libraries were prepared by immunoSEQ multiplex PCR; TCRdb keeps only in-frame clonotypes and omits some of them. This sample carries approximately 19,000 clones, roughly 97% of them seen once, and the ten largest clones take roughly 0.29%. Comments on this clone: What it binds is not known.

Conventional CD4 T cells were sorted as CD4+CD127+ cells. Study findings and constraints: Roughly 31% of healthy-donor shared Treg TCRbeta sequences appeared in patient Tconv cells.

Sequenced material: conventional CD4+ T cells sorted from PBMCs. The chain recombines TRBV6-5 with TRBJ1-3; D not resolved. The clonotype comes from a human donor with AIRE deficiency. CDR3 coding DNA: TGTGCCAGCAGTTACATATTGCCAGTCTCTGGAAACACCATATATTTT. This encodes CASSYILPVSGNTIYF.